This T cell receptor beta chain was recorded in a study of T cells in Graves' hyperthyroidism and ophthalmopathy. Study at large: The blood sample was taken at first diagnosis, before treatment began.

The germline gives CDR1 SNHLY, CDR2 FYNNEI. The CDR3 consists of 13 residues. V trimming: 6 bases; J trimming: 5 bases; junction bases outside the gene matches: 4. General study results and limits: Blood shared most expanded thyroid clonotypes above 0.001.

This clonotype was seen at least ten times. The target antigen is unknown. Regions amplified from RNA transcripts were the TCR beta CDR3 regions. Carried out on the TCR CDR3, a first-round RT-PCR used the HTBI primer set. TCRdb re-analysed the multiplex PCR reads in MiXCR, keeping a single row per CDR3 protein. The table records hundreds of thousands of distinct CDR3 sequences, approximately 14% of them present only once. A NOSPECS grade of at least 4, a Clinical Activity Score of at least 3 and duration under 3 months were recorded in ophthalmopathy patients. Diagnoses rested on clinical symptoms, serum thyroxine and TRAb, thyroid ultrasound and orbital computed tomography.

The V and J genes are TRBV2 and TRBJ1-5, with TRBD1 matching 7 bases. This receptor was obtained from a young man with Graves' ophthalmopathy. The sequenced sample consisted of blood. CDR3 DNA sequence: TGTGCCAGCAGGACAGGGAGGCATCAGCCCCAGCATTTT. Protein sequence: CASRTGRHQPQHF. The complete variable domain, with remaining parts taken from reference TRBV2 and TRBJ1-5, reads EPEVTQTPSHQVTQMGQEVILRCVPISNHLYFYWYRQILGQKVEFLVSFYNNEISEKSEIFDDQFSVERPDGSNFTLKIRSTKLEDSAMYFCASRTGRHQPQHFGDGTRLSIL.